This paragraph covers one T cell receptor (beta chain) sequence. Its antigen is still unknown. No base quality information exists; no much larger clone differs at one position. These data are taken from a study of blood T cell repertoires in COVID-19 (dated by TCRdb to about 2020). Concerning the study at large: The collaborator samples originated in the United States, Italy and Spain and spanned the acute and convalescent phases of COVID-19. The material from the prospective study consisted of cDNA or gDNA derived from T cells, B-cell-depleted T cells, or PBMCs. Deeply sampled blood TCRbeta repertoires from subjects exposed to, actively infected with, or recovered from COVID-19 were included in the dataset. The repertoires were made available in a free public database intended to serve as a resource for research on the immune response to SARS-CoV-2. The samples were drawn from two sources: the first 160 participants of the ongoing ImmuneRACE study, and 1,254 subjects contributed by 6 global collaborators. Sample metadata almost always included a de-identified subject ID, COVID-19 status, age in years and sex. Where HLA class I and class II types were available, the types were taken from metadata supplied by the sample provider, not from assay-based typing.

Summary of the overall study and its limitations: The quantity of clinical and demographic metadata differed by source and by participant and was supplied without curation.

Each collaborating institution followed its own protocols to collect whole blood in K2EDTA tubes. For TCRbeta analysis, collaborators shipped samples in one of three forms: frozen whole blood, isolated PBMCs, or DNA extracted from either of those sample types. TCRbeta CDR3 regions were amplified from genomic DNA using the immunoSEQ Assay, a bias-controlled multiplex PCR. Per the authors' processing: The number of nucleated cells in each sample was estimated from the amplification of reference gene primers within the assay. Sequence reads were collapsed and filtered to measure the absolute abundance of every unique TCRbeta CDR3 rearrangement. For each sample, productive Simpson clonality was calculated by taking the square root of Simpson's diversity index across productive rearrangements. TCRdb provides this immuneACCESS table in a form limited to in-frame rearrangements. Some clones are lacking; in checked studies, under half of them reflect an unresolved V gene, and why the rest are absent is not known. The V and J calls and clone size are taken from that table; D and trimming were inferred from the DNA. For this sample there are 150,000 to 200,000 clones; approximately 82% appear just once. The ten largest clones add up to 22% of the sample.

The TCR comes from a woman older than 75 with acute or convalescent COVID-19. The sample taken for sequencing was peripheral blood.

The bases read TGTGCCAGCAGTTACGGGGGCACGCCGGGGACAGAAGCTTTCTTT. Its translation reads: CASSYGGTPGTEAFF. The rearranged chain carries TRBV6-5 and TRBJ1-1; the D region possibly corresponds to TRBD1 (6 bases align). The junction carries 18 bases between V and J, which are trimmed by 2 bases and 8 bases respectively. The CDR3 contains 15 residues, cysteine and phenylalanine counted. The entry retains the CDR3 DNA only, 45 bases that are in frame from base 1. The germline V gene supplies CDR1 MNHEY and CDR2 SVGAGI.